This T cell receptor beta chain was captured by sequencing in a study of shared clonotypes between healthy human individuals. Germline CDR1 and CDR2: MNHEY and SVGAGI. Trimming left V 4 bases short and J 6 bases short, with 15 bases between. The CDR3 spans 15 residues. Genomic DNA per cell subset filled all wells of several immunoSEQ plates. When replicate PCRs were run on unsorted PBMC, they used around 0.3 ug DNA, around 30,000 T cell genomes. The table came from immunoSEQ multiplex PCR; TCRdb's copy has only in-frame clones and leaves some out. The table lists about 450,000 clones, 79% of them singletons.

The J gene is TRBJ2-2, the V gene TRBV6-5; D is unclear. Material: PBMCs. This sequence was found in a woman aged 40 to 49 in good health. Some clones in this sample may be carry-over from other donors' samples. This CDR3 is CASSSAGSIPGELFF. The CDR3, as DNA: TGTGCCAGCAGTTCGGCCGGATCGATCCCCGGGGAGCTGTTTTTT.